This entry lists 26 T cell receptor beta chains sequenced from one sample in a study of blood T cells in healthy people across ages. Then a second PCR, running roughly 7 to 11 cycles, was carried out with a sample-barcoded 5' primer and a J-beta primer mix. From the 5' RACE reads, TCRdb called clonotypes with MiXCR, one entry per CDR3 protein. The data show more than 1,000,000 distinct CDR3 sequences, under 30% seen once. These data were also filed under a second study, of T cells of mothers and their children.

Sequencing was carried out using blood. These receptors came from a girl aged 2 to 9 in good health.

In its sample, this clonotype was seen a few times. This chain uses TRBV20-1 with TRBJ1-1; 9 bases fit TRBD1. Germline V gene data show CDR1 as DFQATT and CDR2 as SNEGSKA (reference sequence). The CDR3 runs 18 residues. Trimming removed 1 base from V and 0 bases from J; junction bases left unmatched: 12. The CDR3 coding sequence is TGCAGTGCTAGAGGGTGGACAGGGGCGGACTATTTGAACACTGAAGCTTTCTTT. Translating gives CSARGWTGADYLNTEAFF.

In its sample, this clonotype was seen a few times. The chain employs TRBV4-1 and TRBJ2-5; 11 bases fit TRBD2. The DNA end is a closer match to TRBJ2-1, so the J assignment may be wrong. This CDR3 is built from 15 residues. Looked up from germline, CDR1 is MGHRA and CDR2 is YSYEKL. The CDR3 here is CASSQGSSGRNEQFF. In nucleotides, the CDR3 is TGCGCCAGCAGCCAAGGATCTAGCGGGAGGAATGAGCAGTTCTTC.

This rearrangement joins TRBV20-1 to TRBJ2-7; 9 bases match TRBD2. The V and J ends lost 6 bases and 0 bases, in that order; junction bases with no gene match: 6. The CDR3 runs 14 residues. The V gene's germline CDR1 is DFQATT and CDR2 SNEGSKA (reference sequence). The CDR3 DNA reads TGCAGTGCAAAACGACTAGCGGCCTCCTACGAGCAGTACTTC. This codes for CSAKRLAASYEQYF.

Concerning this clonotype itself: A junction end diverges from the germline sequence, so it may reflect a read error. The rearrangement links TRBV7-9 to TRBJ2-5; a weak D match, TRBD2 (5 bases). CDR1 and CDR2 (germline): SEHNR, FQNEAQ (reference sequence). The CDR3 is 12 amino acids. CDR3 protein: CASSSNLAGRHF. The DNA for the CDR3 is TGTGCCAGCAGCAGCAACCTAGCCGGAAGGCACTTC.

On this clonotype itself: The junction does not match germline at one end; this may be a read error. The gene calls are TRBV12-3 or TRBV12-4 and TRBJ2-6, with 8 bases matching TRBD1. The CDR3 extends over 13 amino acids. CDR3 sequence reads: CASTKTGANVPTF. The CDR3, as DNA: TGTGCCAGCACCAAGACAGGGGCCAACGTCCCGACTTTC.

The rearrangement uses TRBV20-1 and TRBJ2-5, with D tentatively TRBD1 (6 bases). Per germline, CDR1 DFQATT and CDR2 SNEGSKA (reference sequence). The V end lost 6 bases, the J end lost 1 base, and 12 bases lay between the germline ends. There are 13 residues in the CDR3. CDR3 sequence: CSAVLGAQETQYF. In DNA form, the CDR3 reads TGCAGTGCCGTGCTGGGGGCCCAAGAGACCCAGTACTTC.

The chain carries TRBV7-6 and TRBJ2-1; TRBD1 matches at 7 bases. The J call may be in error: the DNA end matches TRBJ2-7 better. The CDR3 totals 13 residues. Per the germline V gene, CDR1 is SGHVS and CDR2 is FNYEAQ. CDR3 in amino acids: CASSHRQGHEQYF. CDR3 bases: TGTGCCAGCAGCCACCGACAGGGCCATGAGCAGTACTTC.

The table lists this clonotype with a few counts. V usage is TRBV3-1 and J usage is TRBJ2-7; TRBD1 matches at 8 bases. The CDR3 runs to 15 residues. Germline CDR1 reads LGHDT; CDR2 reads YNNKEL (reference sequence). With V trimmed by 2 bases and J by 3 bases, 6 bases remained unmatched. The CDR3: CASSQTGTGYYEQYF. Written as DNA, the CDR3 is TGTGCCAGCAGCCAAACCGGGACAGGATACTACGAGCAGTACTTC.

The V and J genes are TRBV28 and TRBJ1-4; no clear D gene. The CDR3 length is 14 residues. Trimming cost V 8 bases and J 0 bases, with 10 bases left between them. CDR1 and CDR2 (germline): MDHEN, SYDVKM. The CDR3 loop is CASGIYATNEKLFF. The CDR3 DNA follows: TGTGCCAGCGGAATATATGCAACTAATGAAAAACTGTTTTTT.

This chain uses TRBV20-1 with TRBJ2-3; weak D call: TRBD2 (5 bases). This CDR3 region has 14 residues. V lost 8 bases, J lost 2 bases, and 17 bases lay in between. Germline V gives CDR1 DFQATT, CDR2 SNEGSKA (reference sequence). Written as DNA, the CDR3 is TGCAGTTCCCCCGGGGAAAAGGCCACAGATACGCAGTATTTT. It is translated as CSSPGEKATDTQYF.

This clonotype was detected only a few times. The chain links TRBV27 to TRBJ1-5, with D possibly being TRBD1 (5 bases). Germline-derived CDR1 and CDR2 are MNHEY and SMNVEV (reference sequence). The CDR3 consists of 13 residues. Trimming took 2 bases from V and 7 from J, leaving 9 bases between them. The chain's CDR3 is CASSLRGRQPQHF. In DNA form, the CDR3 reads TGTGCCAGCAGTTTACGGGGACGGCAGCCCCAGCATTTT.

This clonotype has a handful of counts. V gene TRBV5-1 combines with J gene TRBJ2-3; 9 bases fit TRBD1. V was clipped by 5 bases and J by 2 bases; unmatched bases: 9. The germline gives CDR1 SGHRS, CDR2 YFSETQ. CDR3 length: 16 residues. CDR3 bases: TGCGCCAGCAGATCCCCGGGACAGGGTCTCACAGATACGCAGTATTTT. Translated: CASRSPGQGLTDTQYF.

This clonotype was found a few times. This sequence joins TRBV12-5 and TRBJ2-5; D might be TRBD1 (6 bases). Trimming took 4 bases from V and 4 from J, leaving 16 bases between them. CDR3 size: 15 residues. CDR1 LGHNT and CDR2 FRNRAP come from the germline V gene. The CDR3 DNA is TGTGCTAGTGGTTCATACAGGGAAGTGGGAGAGACCCAGTACTTC. This sequence encodes CASGSYREVGETQYF. Complete variable domain (other parts from reference TRBV12-5 and TRBJ2-5): DARVTQTPRHKVTEMGQEVTMRCQPILGHNTVFWYRQTMMQGLELLAYFRNRAPLDDSGMPKDRFSAEMPDATLATLKIQPSEPRDSAVYFCASGSYREVGETQYFGPGTRLLVL.

This clonotype occurred a few times. Compared with germline, one end of the junction differs, possibly owing to a read error. The chain recombines TRBV7-6 with TRBJ2-5; D may be TRBD1 or TRBD2 (6 bases each). The V gene's germline CDR1 is SGHVS and CDR2 FNYEAQ. CDR3 length: 13 residues. The chain's CDR3 is CAGSLRGRETQYF. As DNA, the CDR3 is TGTGCCGGCAGCTTAAGGGGGAGGGAGACCCAGTACTTC.

The chain recombines TRBV7-9 with TRBJ1-2; D is undetermined. Trimming cost V 9 bases and J 3 bases, with 14 bases left between them. The length of the CDR3 is 13 residues. Per germline, CDR1 SEHNR and CDR2 FQNEAQ (reference sequence). The DNA of the CDR3 is TGTGCCAGTAGGAATACAGCTTACTATGGCTACACCTTC. Protein sequence: CASRNTAYYGYTF.

This chain joins TRBV7-9 and TRBJ2-3; TRBD2 agrees at 8 bases. Germline CDR1 is SEHNR and CDR2 is FQNEAQ (reference sequence). The V segment lost 3 bases and the J segment 4 bases; nucleotides outside the gene matches: 6. This CDR3 spans 15 amino acids. This chain's CDR3 is CASSFSGEEADTQYF. CDR3 sequence (DNA): TGTGCCAGCAGCTTTAGCGGGGAGGAAGCAGATACGCAGTATTTT.

This rearrangement joins TRBV2 to TRBJ1-1; TRBD1 is a possible D gene (5 bases). This CDR3 contains 13 residues. V lost 8 bases to trimming and J lost 6 bases, with 16 bases between them. Germline V gene lookup returns CDR1 SNHLY and CDR2 FYNNEI. The CDR3 here is CASGGRGWSEAFF. CDR3 sequence (DNA): TGTGCCAGCGGGGGGAGAGGTTGGTCTGAAGCTTTCTTT.

In its sample, this clonotype was seen a few times. This sequence joins TRBV5-1 and TRBJ2-5, with D maybe TRBD2 (5 bases). The CDR3 has 13 residues. Between the trimmed V and J ends, which lost 4 bases and 2 bases, there was a span of 9 bases. Germline V gene data show CDR1 as SGHRS and CDR2 as YFSETQ. The CDR3: CASSPLEQETQYF. The CDR3 DNA is TGCGCCAGCAGCCCACTAGAACAAGAGACCCAGTACTTC.

This chain uses TRBV12-3 or TRBV12-4 with TRBJ2-7; D may correspond to TRBD1 or TRBD2 (6 bases each). V was pared by 7 bases and J by 2 bases, with 12 bases between. This CDR3 region has 13 residues. The CDR3, as DNA: TGTGCCAGCACCTGGGGGGCGACCTACGAGCAGTACTTC. As protein: CASTWGATYEQYF.

The chain employs TRBV7-3 and TRBJ2-7; TRBD1 is a possible D gene (6 bases). In germline, CDR1 is SGHTA, CDR2 FQGTGA. This CDR3 is built from 14 residues. V was shortened by 0 bases and J by 6 bases, with 12 bases between the two germline ends. CDR3 residues: CASSLTGGLIEQYF. DNA for the CDR3: TGTGCCAGCAGCTTAACAGGGGGATTAATCGAGCAGTACTTC.

The V gene is TRBV12-3 or TRBV12-4, the J gene TRBJ2-5; TRBD1 agrees at 8 bases. The J call could be wrong; TRBJ2-7 is a better fit for the DNA end. The length of the CDR3 is 14 residues. DNA for the CDR3: TGTGCCAGCAGTTTAACCAGGGGGCAAAACGAGCAGTACTTC. It translates to CASSLTRGQNEQYF.

This clonotype was counted between two and nine times. The chain is built from TRBV2 and TRBJ2-2; 7 nucleotides line up with TRBD2. The CDR3 is 16 amino acids. With V trimmed by 4 bases and J by 6 bases, 11 bases remained unmatched. CDR1 is SNHLY, CDR2 FYNNEI, per germline. The DNA for the CDR3 is TGTGCCAGCAGTGTTCGGGACTACGAGGGACCCGGGGAGCTGTTTTTT. It translates to CASSVRDYEGPGELFF.

This clonotype was observed a few times. V is TRBV12-3 or TRBV12-4 and J is TRBJ1-1; D remains ambiguous. CDR3 length equals 15 residues. V was pared by 3 bases and J by 1 base, with 12 bases between. CDR3 amino acids: CASSLVGSGNTEAFF. The CDR3 DNA follows: TGTGCCAGCAGTTTGGTCGGCAGCGGGAACACTGAAGCTTTCTTT.

A few counts support this clonotype. This chain joins TRBV25-1 and TRBJ2-5; the D gene is possibly TRBD1 (5 bases). The CDR3 totals 15 residues. Germline-derived CDR1 and CDR2 are MGHDK and SYGVNS. V was cut by 2 bases and J by 5 bases, with 15 bases left in between. The DNA for the CDR3 is TGTGCCAGCAGTGAAGGTATTAAGGGGTTTGAGACCCAGTACTTC. It codes for CASSEGIKGFETQYF.

This clonotype was seen a handful of times. Just one base apart from a much larger clone, this may be a read error. The V and J genes are TRBV7-2 and TRBJ2-7; D not certain. Germline CDR1 is SGHTA and CDR2 is FQGNSA. The CDR3 runs 13 residues. The CDR3 bases are TGTGCCTGCAGCCCCCCTTCCTTCTACGAGCAGTACTTC. Translated, it gives CACSPPSFYEQYF.

This clonotype was observed a handful of times. The chain couples TRBV20-1 to TRBJ2-1, with 13 bases identical to TRBD2. This CDR3 spans 15 amino acids. The germline gives CDR1 DFQATT, CDR2 SNEGSKA (reference sequence). The J segment lost 3 bases and the V segment lost 6 bases, leaving 5 bases of the junction unmatched. CDR3 nucleotides: TGCAGTGCGAACGGACTAGCGGGAGTCTACAATGAGCAGTTCTTC. Protein sequence: CSANGLAGVYNEQFF.